This T cell receptor (beta chain) is drawn from a study of blood T cell repertoires in COVID-19. Across the whole study: PBMCs, B-cell-depleted T cells, or T cells were the source of the cDNA or gDNA that made up the material.

Per the original data handling: Estimation of nucleated cell counts was performed using reference gene primer amplification. Sequenced by immunoSEQ multiplex PCR; TCRdb stores in-frame clones only, minus some. That table is the source of V, J and clone size, and D and trimming were worked out from the DNA. The table lists some 97,000 clones, roughly 92% of them singletons, with 4.5% to 6% in the top ten. The V gene end was trimmed by 6 bases and the J gene end by 2 bases; junction bases not matched to a gene: 7. This CDR3 contains 15 residues. Germline CDR1 is KGHDR and CDR2 is SFDVKD. The gene calls are TRBV24-1 and TRBJ2-7; TRBD1 aligns across 9 bases. This TCR was sampled from a man aged 70 or older with acute or convalescent COVID-19. Source material: peripheral blood. The CDR3 sequence: CATSQTGTGTYEQYF. In DNA form, the CDR3 reads TGTGCCACCAGTCAAACCGGGACAGGGACCTACGAGCAGTACTTC.